This section outlines one T cell receptor (beta chain) sequence together with its context. These data come from a study of blood T cell repertoires in COVID-19. As for the study in general: PBMCs, B-cell-depleted T cells, or T cells provided the cDNA or gDNA that made up the material.

Some clones are missing from TCRdb's copy, which holds only in-frame ones; the method was immunoSEQ multiplex PCR. This sample has approximately 25,000 clones, with 65% to 85% found just once. The sequencing sample was made of peripheral blood. The source of this sequence is a middle-aged man with COVID-19, enrolled during active disease.

The CDR3 DNA reads TGTGCCAGCAGCCCGCAGACTAGCGGGGGGATTGGGGAGCAGTTCTTC. Its protein is CASSPQTSGGIGEQFF. The rearrangement joins TRBV3-1 (or the pseudogene TRBV3-2) to TRBJ2-1, with 13 bases matching TRBD2. The CDR3 spans 16 residues. The trim removed 4 bases at V and 10 bases at J, leaving 10 bases unmatched. Germline V lookup: CDR1 LGHDT, CDR2 YNNKEL (reference sequence).